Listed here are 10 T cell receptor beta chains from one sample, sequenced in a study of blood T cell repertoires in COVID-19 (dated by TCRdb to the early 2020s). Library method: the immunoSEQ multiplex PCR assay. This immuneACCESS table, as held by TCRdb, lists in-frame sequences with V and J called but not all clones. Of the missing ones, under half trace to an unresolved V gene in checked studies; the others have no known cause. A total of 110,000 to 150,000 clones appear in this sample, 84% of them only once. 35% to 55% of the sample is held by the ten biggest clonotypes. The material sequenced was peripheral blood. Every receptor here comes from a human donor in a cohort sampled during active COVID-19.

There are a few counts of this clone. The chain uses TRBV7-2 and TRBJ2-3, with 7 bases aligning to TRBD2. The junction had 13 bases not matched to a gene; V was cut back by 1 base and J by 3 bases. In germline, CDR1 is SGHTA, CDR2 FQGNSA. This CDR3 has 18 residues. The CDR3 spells CASSLDLIGAGVTDTQYF. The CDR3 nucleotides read TGTGCCAGCAGCTTAGATCTAATAGGGGCGGGAGTGACAGATACGCAGTATTTT.

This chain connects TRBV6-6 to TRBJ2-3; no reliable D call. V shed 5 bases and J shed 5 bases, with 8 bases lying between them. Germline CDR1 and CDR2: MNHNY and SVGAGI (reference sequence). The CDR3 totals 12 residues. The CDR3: CASSPTGDTQYF. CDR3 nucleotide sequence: TGTGCCAGCAGTCCGACGGGAGATACGCAGTATTTT.

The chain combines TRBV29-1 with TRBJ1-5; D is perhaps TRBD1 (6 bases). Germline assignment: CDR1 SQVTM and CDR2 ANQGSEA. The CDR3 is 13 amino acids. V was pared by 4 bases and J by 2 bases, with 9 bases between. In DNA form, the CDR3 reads TGCAGCGTTGGGCAGGGGCGCAATCAGCCCCAGCATTTT. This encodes CSVGQGRNQPQHF.

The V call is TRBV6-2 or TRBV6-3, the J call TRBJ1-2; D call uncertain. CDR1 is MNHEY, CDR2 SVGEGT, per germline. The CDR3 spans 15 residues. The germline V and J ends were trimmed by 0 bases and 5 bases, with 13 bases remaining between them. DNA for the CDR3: TGTGCCAGCAGTTACTCCTTTCGGGGTCCATATGGCTACACCTTC. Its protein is CASSYSFRGPYGYTF.

The chain's CDR3 is CASSFKLADNEQFF. The CDR3 nucleotides read TGCGCCAGCAGCTTTAAACTAGCGGACAATGAGCAGTTCTTC. The rearrangement links TRBV5-1 to TRBJ2-1, with 8 nucleotides matching TRBD2. Losses at the gene ends were 2 bases for V and 5 bases for J; bases not matched to a gene: 3. This CDR3 spans 14 amino acids. CDR1 is SGHRS, CDR2 YFSETQ, per germline.

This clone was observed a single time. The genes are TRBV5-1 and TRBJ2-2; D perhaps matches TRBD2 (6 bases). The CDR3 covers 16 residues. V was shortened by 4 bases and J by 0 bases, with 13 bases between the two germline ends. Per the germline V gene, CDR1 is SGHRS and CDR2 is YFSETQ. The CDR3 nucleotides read TGCGCCAGCAGCCGTGATGCGGGGCCGAACACCGGGGAGCTGTTTTTT. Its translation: CASSRDAGPNTGELFF.

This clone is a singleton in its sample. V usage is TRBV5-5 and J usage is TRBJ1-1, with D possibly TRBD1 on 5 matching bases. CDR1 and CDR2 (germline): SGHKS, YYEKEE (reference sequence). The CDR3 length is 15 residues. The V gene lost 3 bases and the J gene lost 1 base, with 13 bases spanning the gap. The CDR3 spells CASSSLRGQNTEAFF. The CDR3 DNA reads TGTGCCAGCAGCTCCCTTAGGGGCCAGAACACTGAAGCTTTCTTT.

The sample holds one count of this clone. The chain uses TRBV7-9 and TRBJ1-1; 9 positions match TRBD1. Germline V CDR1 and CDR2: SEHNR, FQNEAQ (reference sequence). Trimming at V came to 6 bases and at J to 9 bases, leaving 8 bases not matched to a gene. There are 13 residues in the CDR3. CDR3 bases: TGTGCCAGCAGGAGACAGGGGGGGACTAAAGCTTTCTTT. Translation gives CASRRQGGTKAFF. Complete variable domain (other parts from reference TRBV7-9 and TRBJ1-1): DTGVSQNPRHKITKRGQNVTFRCDPISEHNRLYWYRQTLGQGPEFLTYFQNEAQLEKSRLLSDRFSAERPKGSFSTLEIQRTEQGDSAMYLCASRRQGGTKAFFGQGTRLTVV.

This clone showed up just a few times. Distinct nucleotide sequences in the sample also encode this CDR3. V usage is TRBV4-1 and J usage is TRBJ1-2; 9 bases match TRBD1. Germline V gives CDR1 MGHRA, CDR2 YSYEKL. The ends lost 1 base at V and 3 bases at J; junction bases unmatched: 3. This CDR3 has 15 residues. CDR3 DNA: TGCGCCAGCAGCCAAGGGGGACAGGGATACTATGGCTACACCTTC. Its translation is CASSQGGQGYYGYTF.

In nucleotides, the CDR3 is TGCAGCGTTGCTCAGGGAAGTAATCAGCCCCAGCATTTT. Its protein product is CSVAQGSNQPQHF. This rearrangement joins TRBV29-1 to TRBJ1-5, with a possible D match to TRBD1 (5 bases). Trimming pared 4 bases from V and 4 bases from J, leaving 11 bases between. The CDR3 has 13 residues. From germline, CDR1 is SQVTM and CDR2 ANQGSEA.